The T cell receptor (beta chain) under discussion was sequenced for a study of shared clonotypes between healthy human individuals. In germline, CDR1 is LNHDA, CDR2 SQIVND (reference sequence). This CDR3 contains 17 residues. Trimming at V came to 3 bases and at J to 4 bases, leaving 8 bases not matched to a gene. Some clones are missing from TCRdb's copy, which holds only in-frame ones; the method was immunoSEQ multiplex PCR. Found here are approximately 1.5 million clones, 95% to 99% of them singletons; the top ten hold roughly 0.45%. The sequence was obtained from a man under 40 in good health. This rearrangement joins TRBV19 to TRBJ2-2, with 10 positions matching TRBD2. The sequenced sample was naive CD4+ T cells sorted from blood. Specified subset: CD45RA+ positively selected. The CDR3 spells CASSILAGVVSTGELFF. CDR3 bases: TGTGCCAGTAGTATCCTAGCGGGGGTTGTGTCCACCGGGGAGCTGTTTTTT. Together with reference TRBV19 and TRBJ2-2, the CDR3 gives the full variable domain: DGGITQSPKYLFRKEGQNVTLSCEQNLNHDAMYWYRQDPGQGLRLIYYSQIVNDFQKGDIAEGYSVSREKKESFPLTVTSAQKNPTAFYLCASSILAGVVSTGELFFGEGSRLTVL.